This T cell receptor (beta chain) comes out of a study of Ad26.COV2.S vaccination and SARS-CoV-2 variants. Assay used: immunoSEQ multiplex PCR; TCRdb lists only in-frame clones, some missing. The sample has some 190,000 clones, around 90% seen once; the top ten hold roughly 6%. V lost 3 bases to trimming and J lost 0 bases, with 15 bases between them. The V gene's germline CDR1 is SGHTA and CDR2 FQGNSA. The CDR3 covers 16 residues. Only one count was recorded for this clone. The sequencing here drew on peripheral blood, taken after recovery from COVID-19. The chain employs TRBV7-2 and TRBJ2-7, with D uncertain. This TCR derives from a human donor who had recovered from COVID-19. The CDR3 reads CASSLSGGVSSYEQYF. The CDR3 DNA reads TGTGCCAGCAGCTTGTCTGGCGGCGTGAGCTCCTACGAGCAGTACTTC.